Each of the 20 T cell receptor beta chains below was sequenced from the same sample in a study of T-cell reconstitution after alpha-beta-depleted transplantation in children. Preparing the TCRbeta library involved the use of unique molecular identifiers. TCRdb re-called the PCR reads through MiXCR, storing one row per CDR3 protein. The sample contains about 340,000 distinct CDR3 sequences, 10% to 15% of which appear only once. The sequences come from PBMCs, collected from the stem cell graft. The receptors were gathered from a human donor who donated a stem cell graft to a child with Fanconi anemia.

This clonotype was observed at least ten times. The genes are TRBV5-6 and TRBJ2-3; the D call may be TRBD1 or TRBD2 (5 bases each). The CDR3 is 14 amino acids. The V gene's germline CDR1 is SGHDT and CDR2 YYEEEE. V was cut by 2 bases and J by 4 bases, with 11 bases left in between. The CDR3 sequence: CASSFQGVPDTQYF. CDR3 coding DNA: TGTGCCAGCAGCTTCCAGGGAGTGCCAGATACGCAGTATTTT.

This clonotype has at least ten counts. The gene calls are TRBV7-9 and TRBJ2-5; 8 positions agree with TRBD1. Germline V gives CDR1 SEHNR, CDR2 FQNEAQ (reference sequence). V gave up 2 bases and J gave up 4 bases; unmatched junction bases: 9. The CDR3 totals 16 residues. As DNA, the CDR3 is TGTGCCAGCAGCTTAAGGGGGAACAGGGGGAGAGAGACCCAGTACTTC. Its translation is CASSLRGNRGRETQYF.

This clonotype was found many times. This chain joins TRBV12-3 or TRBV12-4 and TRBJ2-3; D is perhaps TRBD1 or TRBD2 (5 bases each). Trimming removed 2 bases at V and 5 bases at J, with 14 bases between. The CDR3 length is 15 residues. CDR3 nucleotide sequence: TGTGCCAGCAGTTTAACGGGGCCGCCGCTAGATACGCAGTATTTT. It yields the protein CASSLTGPPLDTQYF.

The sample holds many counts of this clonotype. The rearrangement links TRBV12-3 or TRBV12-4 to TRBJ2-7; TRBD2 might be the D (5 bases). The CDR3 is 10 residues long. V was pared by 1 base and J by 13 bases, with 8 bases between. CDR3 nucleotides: TGTGCCAGCAGTTTAGTCGAGGGCTACTTC. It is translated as CASSLVEGYF.

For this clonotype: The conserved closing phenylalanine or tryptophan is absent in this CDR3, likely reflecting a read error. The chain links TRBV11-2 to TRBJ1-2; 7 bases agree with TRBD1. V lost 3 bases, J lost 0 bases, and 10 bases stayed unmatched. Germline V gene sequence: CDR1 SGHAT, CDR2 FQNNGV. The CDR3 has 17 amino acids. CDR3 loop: CASSLEDRPGSNYGYTS. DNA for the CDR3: TGTGCCAGCAGCTTGGAGGACAGGCCCGGCTCTAACTATGGCTACACCTCC.

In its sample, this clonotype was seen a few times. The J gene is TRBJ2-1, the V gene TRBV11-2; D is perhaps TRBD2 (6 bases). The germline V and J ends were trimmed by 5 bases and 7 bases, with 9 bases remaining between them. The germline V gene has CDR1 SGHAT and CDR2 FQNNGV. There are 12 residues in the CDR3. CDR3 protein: CASSPAGNEQFF. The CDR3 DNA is TGTGCCAGCAGCCCCGCGGGGAATGAGCAGTTCTTC. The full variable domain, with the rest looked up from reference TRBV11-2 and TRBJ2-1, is EAGVAQSPRYKIIEKRQSVAFWCNPISGHATLYWYQQILGQGPKLLIQFQNNGVVDDSQLPKDRFSAERLKGVDSTLKIQPAKLEDSAVYLCASSPAGNEQFFGPGTRLTVL.

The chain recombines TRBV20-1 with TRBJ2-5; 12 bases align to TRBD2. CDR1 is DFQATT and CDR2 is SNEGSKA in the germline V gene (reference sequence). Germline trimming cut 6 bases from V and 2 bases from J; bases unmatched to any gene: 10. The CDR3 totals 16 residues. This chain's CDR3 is CSAPPQGLAGQETQYF. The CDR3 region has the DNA TGCAGTGCCCCCCCCCAAGGACTAGCGGGGCAAGAGACCCAGTACTTC.

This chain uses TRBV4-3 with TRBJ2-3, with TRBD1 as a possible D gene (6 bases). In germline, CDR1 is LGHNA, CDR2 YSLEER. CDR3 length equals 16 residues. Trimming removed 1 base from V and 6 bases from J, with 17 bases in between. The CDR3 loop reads CASSQGPGTTVDTQYF. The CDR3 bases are TGCGCCAGCAGCCAAGGCCCCGGGACAACGGTGGATACGCAGTATTTT.

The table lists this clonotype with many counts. The CDR3 coding sequence is TGCAGTGCTAGAGATCCGGCAGGGATGATGGAGACCCAGTACTTC. This gives the protein CSARDPAGMMETQYF. This sequence joins TRBV20-1 and TRBJ2-5, with D possibly TRBD1 on 5 matching bases. Germline values: CDR1 DFQATT, CDR2 SNEGSKA (reference sequence). CDR3 length: 15 amino acids. Trimming took 0 bases from V and 5 from J, leaving 16 bases between them.

The DNA for the CDR3 is TGTGCCAGCAGCCCGGCGGGGGCTTATGGCTACACCTTC. It is translated as CASSPAGAYGYTF. This chain connects TRBV5-6 to TRBJ1-2; weak D call: TRBD1 (6 bases). V lost 4 bases to trimming and J lost 5 bases, with 12 bases between them. CDR1 SGHDT and CDR2 YYEEEE come from the germline V gene. The CDR3 covers 13 residues.

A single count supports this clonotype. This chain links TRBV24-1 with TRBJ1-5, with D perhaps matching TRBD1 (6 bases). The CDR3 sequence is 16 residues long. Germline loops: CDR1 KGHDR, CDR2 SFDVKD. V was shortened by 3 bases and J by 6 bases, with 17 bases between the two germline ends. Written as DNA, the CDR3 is TGTGCCACCAGTGATCCGCGAGAGGGGGGGAGTCAGCCCCAGCATTTT. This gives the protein CATSDPREGGSQPQHF.

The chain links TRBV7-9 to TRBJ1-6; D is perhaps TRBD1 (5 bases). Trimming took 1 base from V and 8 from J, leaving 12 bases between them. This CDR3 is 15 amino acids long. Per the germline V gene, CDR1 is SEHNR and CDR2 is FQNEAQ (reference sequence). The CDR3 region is CASSLVAGWDSPLHF. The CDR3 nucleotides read TGTGCCAGCAGCTTAGTAGCAGGGTGGGATTCACCCCTCCACTTT.

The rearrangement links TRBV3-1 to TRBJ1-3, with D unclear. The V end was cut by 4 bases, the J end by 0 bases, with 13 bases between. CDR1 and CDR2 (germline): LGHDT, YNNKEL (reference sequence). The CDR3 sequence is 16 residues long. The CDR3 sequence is CASSLGRSGSGNTIYF. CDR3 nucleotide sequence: TGTGCCAGCAGCCTGGGTCGCTCTGGCTCTGGAAACACCATATATTTT.

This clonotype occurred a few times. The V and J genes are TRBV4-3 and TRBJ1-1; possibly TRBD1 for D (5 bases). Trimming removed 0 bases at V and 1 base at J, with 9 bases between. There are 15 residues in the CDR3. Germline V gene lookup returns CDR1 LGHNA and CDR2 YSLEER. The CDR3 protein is CASSQDPGRNTEAFF. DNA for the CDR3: TGCGCCAGCAGCCAAGATCCAGGGCGGAACACTGAAGCTTTCTTT.

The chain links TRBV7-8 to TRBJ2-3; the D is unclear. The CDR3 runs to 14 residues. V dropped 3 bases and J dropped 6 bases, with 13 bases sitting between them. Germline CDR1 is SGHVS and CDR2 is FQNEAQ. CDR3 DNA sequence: TGTGCCAGCAGCTTTCTCAGCTCTGGGGATACGCAGTATTTT. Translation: CASSFLSSGDTQYF.

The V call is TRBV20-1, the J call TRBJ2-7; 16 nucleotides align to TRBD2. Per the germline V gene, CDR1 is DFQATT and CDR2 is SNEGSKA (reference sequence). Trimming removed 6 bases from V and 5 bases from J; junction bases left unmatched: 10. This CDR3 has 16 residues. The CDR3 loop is CSAPPGLAGGPHEQYF. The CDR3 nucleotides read TGCAGTGCCCCCCCGGGACTAGCGGGGGGGCCCCACGAGCAGTACTTC.

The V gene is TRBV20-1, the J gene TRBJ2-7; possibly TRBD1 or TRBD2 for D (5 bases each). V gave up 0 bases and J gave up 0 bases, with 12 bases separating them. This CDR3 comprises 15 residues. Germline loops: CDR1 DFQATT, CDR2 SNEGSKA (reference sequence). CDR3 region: CSARDRARGSYEQYV. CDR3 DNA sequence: TGCAGTGCTAGAGACAGGGCCCGGGGCTCCTACGAGCAGTACGTC.

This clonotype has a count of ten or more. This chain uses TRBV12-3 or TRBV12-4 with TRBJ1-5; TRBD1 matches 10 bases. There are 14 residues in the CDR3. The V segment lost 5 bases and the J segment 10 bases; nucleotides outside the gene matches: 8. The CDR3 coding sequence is TGTGCCAGCAGTCTAGGGACAGGGGCGTACCCCCAGCATTTT. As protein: CASSLGTGAYPQHF.

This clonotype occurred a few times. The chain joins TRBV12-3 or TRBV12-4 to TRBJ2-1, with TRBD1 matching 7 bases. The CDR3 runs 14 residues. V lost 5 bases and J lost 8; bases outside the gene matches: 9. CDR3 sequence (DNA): TGTGCCAGCAGTCCCCAGACAGGGTATCATGAGCAGTTCTTC. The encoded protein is CASSPQTGYHEQFF.

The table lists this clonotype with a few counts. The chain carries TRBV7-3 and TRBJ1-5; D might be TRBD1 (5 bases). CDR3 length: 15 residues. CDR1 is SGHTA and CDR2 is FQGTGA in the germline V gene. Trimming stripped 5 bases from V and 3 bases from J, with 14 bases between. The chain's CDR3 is CASSPQMGDNQPQHF. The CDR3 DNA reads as TGTGCCAGCAGCCCCCAGATGGGGGACAATCAGCCCCAGCATTTT.